This TCR beta chain was obtained from a study of early T cells in non-severe SARS-CoV-2 infection. At the level of the study: Investigators sequenced bulk RNA drawn from unsorted whole blood, and chains remained unpaired.

One entry per CDR3 protein results from TCRdb running MiXCR on the 5' RACE reads. Of about 50,000 distinct CDR3 sequences listed, 9.4% are singletons. Study findings and constraints: Matching with VDJdb favored anti-spike CD8 responses (missing private and CD4 specificities).

A remark on this clonotype: Antigen unknown.

The clonotype was recovered from an adult who was a healthcare worker with PCR-confirmed SARS-CoV-2 infection or an uninfected control (not recorded which). Sample: whole blood, taken at baseline.

CDR3 sequence: CASSVQGRETQYF. The DNA for the CDR3 is TGTGCCAGCAGTGTCCAGGGGCGGGAGACCCAGTACTTC. V and J are TRBV2 and TRBJ2-5; perhaps TRBD1 as D (6 bases). This CDR3 region has 13 residues. Germline V gives CDR1 SNHLY, CDR2 FYNNEI. Trimming shortened V by 4 bases and J by 5 bases, and 11 bases separated the two germline ends.